This TCR beta chain was documented in a study of T-cell memory formation after mild COVID-19. This clonotype was seen more than once but under ten times. One entry per CDR3 protein, called by TCRdb with MiXCR from the 5' RACE reads. The repertoire holds approximately 300,000 distinct CDR3 sequences, with roughly a fifth as singletons. V lost 1 base to trimming and J lost 3 bases, with 9 bases between them. CDR3 length: 14 amino acids. Germline V lookup: CDR1 MGHRA, CDR2 YSYEKL. The receptor was derived from a man between 18 and 29 years old who had mild COVID-19 (a few samples of this study predate the infection). Cell type and time point are not known. The sequenced sample consisted of PBMCs or a T cell subset sorted from them (not recorded which). The V gene is TRBV4-1, the J gene TRBJ2-5, with unresolved D. CDR3 protein: CASSQGALEETQYF. The CDR3, as DNA: TGCGCCAGCAGCCAAGGCGCCTTGGAAGAGACCCAGTACTTC.